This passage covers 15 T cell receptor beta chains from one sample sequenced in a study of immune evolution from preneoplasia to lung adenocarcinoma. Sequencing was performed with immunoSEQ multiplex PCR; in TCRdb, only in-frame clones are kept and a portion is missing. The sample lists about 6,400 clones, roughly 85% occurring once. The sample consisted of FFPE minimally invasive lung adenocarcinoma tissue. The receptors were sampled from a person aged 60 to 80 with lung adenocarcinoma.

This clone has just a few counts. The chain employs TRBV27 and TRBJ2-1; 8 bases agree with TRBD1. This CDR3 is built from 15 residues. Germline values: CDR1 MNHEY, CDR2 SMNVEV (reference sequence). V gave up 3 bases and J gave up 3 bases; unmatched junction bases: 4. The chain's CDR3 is CASSLSGTGYNEQFF. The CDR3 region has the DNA TGTGCCAGCAGTTTGTCCGGGACAGGCTACAATGAGCAGTTCTTC.

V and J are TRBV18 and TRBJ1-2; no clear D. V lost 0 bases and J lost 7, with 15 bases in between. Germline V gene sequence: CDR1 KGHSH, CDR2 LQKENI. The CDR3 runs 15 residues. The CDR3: CASSPPRLIHGGYTF. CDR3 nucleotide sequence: TGTGCCAGCTCACCACCGAGACTAATTCACGGTGGCTACACCTTC.

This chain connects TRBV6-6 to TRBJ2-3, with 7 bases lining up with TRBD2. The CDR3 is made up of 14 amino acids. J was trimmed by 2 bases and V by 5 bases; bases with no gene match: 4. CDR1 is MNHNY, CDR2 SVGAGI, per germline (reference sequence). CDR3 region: CASSGGGLTDTQYF. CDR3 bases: TGTGCCAGCAGTGGGGGGGGTCTCACAGATACGCAGTATTTT.

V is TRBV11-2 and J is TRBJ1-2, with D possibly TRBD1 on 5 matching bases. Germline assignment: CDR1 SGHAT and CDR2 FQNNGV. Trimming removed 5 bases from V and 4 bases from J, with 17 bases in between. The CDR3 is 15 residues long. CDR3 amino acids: CASSPGGGSPYGYTF. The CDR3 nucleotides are TGTGCCAGCAGCCCGGGTGGGGGGTCCCCCTATGGCTACACCTTC. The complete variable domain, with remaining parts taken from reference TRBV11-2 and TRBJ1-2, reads EAGVAQSPRYKIIEKRQSVAFWCNPISGHATLYWYQQILGQGPKLLIQFQNNGVVDDSQLPKDRFSAERLKGVDSTLKIQPAKLEDSAVYLCASSPGGGSPYGYTFGSGTRLTVV.

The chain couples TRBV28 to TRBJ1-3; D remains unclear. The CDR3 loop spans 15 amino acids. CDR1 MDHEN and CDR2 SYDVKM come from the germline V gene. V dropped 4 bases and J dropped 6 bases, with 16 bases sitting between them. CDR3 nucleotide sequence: TGTGCCAGCAGTTCCTCACCCAACTTTGCAAACACCATATATTTT. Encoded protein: CASSSSPNFANTIYF.

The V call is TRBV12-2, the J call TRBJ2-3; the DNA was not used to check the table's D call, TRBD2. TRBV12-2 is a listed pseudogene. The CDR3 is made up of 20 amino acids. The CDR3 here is CASRTHPVPTSGGTTDTQYF. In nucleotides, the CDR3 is TGTGCAAGTCGCACCCACCCAGTCCCCACTAGCGGGGGAACCACAGATACGCAGTATTTT.

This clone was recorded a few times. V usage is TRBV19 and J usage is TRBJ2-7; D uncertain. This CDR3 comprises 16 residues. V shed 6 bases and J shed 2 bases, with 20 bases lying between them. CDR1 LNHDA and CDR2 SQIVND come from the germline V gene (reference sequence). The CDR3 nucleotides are TGTGCCAGTAGCCTCTCCTTCTCTGGCAACACCTACGAGCAGTACTTC. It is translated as CASSLSFSGNTYEQYF.

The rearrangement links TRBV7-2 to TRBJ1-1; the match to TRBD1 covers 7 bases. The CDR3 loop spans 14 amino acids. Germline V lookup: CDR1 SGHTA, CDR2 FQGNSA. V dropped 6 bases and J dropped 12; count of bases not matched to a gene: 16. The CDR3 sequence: CASRTYGTDINSFF. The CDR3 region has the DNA TGTGCCAGCAGAACATACGGGACAGACATTAACTCTTTCTTT.

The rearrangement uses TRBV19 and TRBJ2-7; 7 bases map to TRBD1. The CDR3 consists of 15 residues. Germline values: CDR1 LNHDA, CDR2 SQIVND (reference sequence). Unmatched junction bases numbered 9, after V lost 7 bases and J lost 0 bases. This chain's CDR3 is CASTPGTASSYEQYF. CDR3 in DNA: TGTGCCAGTACCCCCGGGACAGCGAGCTCCTACGAGCAGTACTTC.

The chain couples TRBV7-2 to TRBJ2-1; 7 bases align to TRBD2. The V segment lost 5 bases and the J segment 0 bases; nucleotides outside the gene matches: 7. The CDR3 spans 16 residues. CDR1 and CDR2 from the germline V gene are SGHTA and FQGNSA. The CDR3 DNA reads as TGTGCCAGCAGCCCGCACCTAGCGGACTCCTACAATGAGCAGTTCTTC. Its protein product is CASSPHLADSYNEQFF.

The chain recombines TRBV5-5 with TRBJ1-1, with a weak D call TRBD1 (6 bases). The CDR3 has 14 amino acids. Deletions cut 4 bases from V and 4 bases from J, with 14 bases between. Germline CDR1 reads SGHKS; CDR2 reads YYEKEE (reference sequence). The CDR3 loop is CASSVTEGGTEAFF. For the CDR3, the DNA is TGTGCCAGCAGCGTAACGGAGGGGGGCACTGAAGCTTTCTTT.

CDR3 region: CASSRDSLTNYGYTF. CDR3 in DNA: TGTGCCAGCAGCCGGGACAGCTTGACCAACTATGGCTACACCTTC. The chain carries TRBV14 and TRBJ1-2; TRBD1 matches at 7 bases. Germline CDR1 SGHDN, CDR2 FVKESK. Germline trimming cut 4 bases from V and 2 bases from J; bases unmatched to any gene: 7. The CDR3 length is 15 residues. Variable domain in full (rest from reference TRBV14 and TRBJ1-2): EAGVTQFPSHSVIEKGQTVTLRCDPISGHDNLYWYRRVMGKEIKFLLHFVKESKQDESGMPNNRFLAERTGGTYSTLKVQPAELEDSGVYFCASSRDSLTNYGYTFGSGTRLTVV.

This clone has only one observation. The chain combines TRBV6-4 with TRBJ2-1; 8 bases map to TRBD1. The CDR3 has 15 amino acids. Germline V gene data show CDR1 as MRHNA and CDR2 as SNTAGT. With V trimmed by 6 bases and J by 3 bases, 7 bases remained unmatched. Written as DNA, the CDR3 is TGTGCCAGCAGCCAGACAGGGGCCGACTACAATGAGCAGTTCTTC. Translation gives CASSQTGADYNEQFF.

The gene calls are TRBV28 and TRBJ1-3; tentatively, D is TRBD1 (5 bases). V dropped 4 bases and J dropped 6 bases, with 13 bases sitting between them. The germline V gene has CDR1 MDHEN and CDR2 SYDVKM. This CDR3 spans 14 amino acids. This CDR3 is CASSSEGRKNTIYF. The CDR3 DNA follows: TGTGCCAGCAGTTCAGAGGGACGTAAAAACACCATATATTTT.

For the CDR3, the DNA is TGTGCCAGTGGACTGGGAGGAGAAGGGGAGACCCAGTACTTC. Protein sequence: CASGLGGEGETQYF. The gene calls are TRBV19 and TRBJ2-5, with D maybe TRBD2 (6 bases). Germline CDR1 is LNHDA and CDR2 is SQIVND (reference sequence). Trimming took 8 bases from V and 5 from J, leaving 18 bases between them. The CDR3 runs to 14 residues.